This is a list of T cell receptor beta chains from one sample in a study of T cell responses to AZD1222 COVID-19 vaccine. Repertoires were generated with immunoSEQ multiplex PCR, while TCRdb's copy carries only in-frame clones and drops some. The repertoire holds 100,000 or so clones, with around 94% as singletons. The starting material was peripheral blood, obtained on day 0 of AZD1222 vaccination. These receptors were collected from an adult in good health. The CDR3 runs from the conserved cysteine through the conserved F or W. A D gene is named only where the DNA matches it firmly. Where a row states a size, it is once, few, many or the class of an expanded clone; other rows omit it.

>once|TRBJ2-3|-|TRBV4-3
TGCGCCAGCAGCCAAGCTGAATTTAGCACAGATACGCAGTATTTT
CASSQAEFSTDTQYF
>-|TRBJ2-7|-|TRBV6-5
TGTGCCAGCAGAGGGACCATGGACGAGCAGTACTTC
CASRGTMDEQYF
>-|TRBJ1-1|-|TRBV5-1
TGCGCCAGCAGCCAAGTCGGACGGAGCGAAGCTTTCTTT
CASSQVGRSEAFF
>-|TRBJ1-2|-|TRBV9
TGTGCCAGCAGCGGACGCAATTACTATGGCTACACCTTC
CASSGRNYYGYTF
>-|TRBJ1-3|-|TRBV19
TGTGCCAGAACTCGGACGGGGGCCTCGACTGGAAACACCATATATTTT
CARTRTGASTGNTIYF
>-|TRBJ2-2|-|TRBV18
TGTGCCAGCACCATAGACAGATCCACCGGGGAGCTGTTTTTT
CASTIDRSTGELFF
>-|TRBJ1-1|-|TRBV5-5
TGTGCCAGCAGCGAAATCATTACAGGAGCCTACACTGAAGCTTTCTTT
CASSEIITGAYTEAFF
>-|TRBJ1-5|TRBD1|TRBV19
TGTGCCAGTAGTACGACAGGGGGCGTGGGTCAGCCCCAGCATTTT
CASSTTGGVGQPQHF
>-|TRBJ2-7|-|TRBV28
TGTGCCAGCGTGGGGCCCTACGAGCAGTACTTC
CASVGPYEQYF
>-|TRBJ1-2|-|TRBV11-2
TGTGCCAGCAGCTTAGAGCCAAATGACAGGATCCATGGCTACACCTTC
CASSLEPNDRIHGYTF
>-|TRBJ2-1|-|TRBV12-3/TRBV12-4
TGTGCCAGCACGGTAAACAATGAGCAGTTCTTC
CASTVNNEQFF
>-|TRBJ2-5|TRBD1|TRBV11-3
TGTGCCAGCAGATTGGGGACAGGGTTCCAAGAGACCCAGTACTTC
CASRLGTGFQETQYF
>-|TRBJ1-2|TRBD1|TRBV6-4
TGTGCCAGCAGTGATACAGGGGGATTTGGCTACACCTTC
CASSDTGGFGYTF
>-|TRBJ1-1|-|TRBV4-1
TGCGCCAGCAGCCAAGATCCGGCCCATGGCGCTGAAGCTTTCTTT
CASSQDPAHGAEAFF
>-|TRBJ1-2|-|TRBV3-1/TRBV3-2
TGTGCCAGCAGCCAAAAGCAATTTTTAGGGTCTTACACCTTC
CASSQKQFLGSYTF
>-|TRBJ1-1|-|TRBV30
TGTGCCTGGAGTCCAGTCACTGAAGCTTTCTTT
CAWSPVTEAFF
>-|TRBJ1-5|-|TRBV3-1/TRBV3-2
TGTGCCAGCAGCCAAGGGGGAAGCAATCAGCCCCAGCATTTT
CASSQGGSNQPQHF
>-|TRBJ2-7|TRBD1|TRBV30
TGTGCCTGGAGGGGACAGTCCTACGAGCAGTACTTC
CAWRGQSYEQYF
>-|TRBJ2-7|-|TRBV7-2
TGTGCCAGCAGCCCCTACTCAGGGCTGTCCTACGAGCAGTACTTC
CASSPYSGLSYEQYF
>-|TRBJ2-1|TRBD2|TRBV7-3
TGTGCCAGCAGCTTGACTGGACTAGTCGACAATGAGCAGTTCTTC
CASSLTGLVDNEQFF
>-|TRBJ2-7|-|TRBV6-1
TGTGCCAGCAGTGAAGGGATACCTCTTGACGAGCAGTACTTC
CASSEGIPLDEQYF
>-|TRBJ1-5|TRBD1|TRBV5-4
TGTGCCAGCAGCAATCAGGGGGCTGGCCTTGGTCAGCCCCAGCATTTT
CASSNQGAGLGQPQHF
>once|TRBJ1-2|-|TRBV12-3/TRBV12-4
TGTGCCAGCAGATTACAGGCCAGCTATGGCTACACCTTC
CASRLQASYGYTF
>-|TRBJ2-7|-|TRBV2
TGTGCCAGCAGTTCGGGCCGTATCCACGAGCAGTACTTC
CASSSGRIHEQYF
>-|TRBJ2-7|-|TRBV7-9
TGTGCCAGCAGTTTCGGGCCGGACAGAACCTACGAGCAGTACTTC
CASSFGPDRTYEQYF
>-|TRBJ2-1|-|TRBV7-7
TGTGCCAGCAGCTTATTCCAGACGGGGAAAAACAATGAGCAGTTCTTC
CASSLFQTGKNNEQFF
>-|TRBJ1-5|-|TRBV7-2
TGTGCCAGCAGCCTAAGAAGGGACAATCAGCCCCAGCATTTT
CASSLRRDNQPQHF
>-|TRBJ1-1|TRBD1|TRBV7-9
TGTGCCAGCAGAAACATAATGACAGGGGAGGAAGCTTTCTTT
CASRNIMTGEEAFF
>few|TRBJ1-5|-|TRBV5-1
TGCGCCAGCAGCTTGGGGACAGAGGGGACTCAGCCCCAGCATTTT
CASSLGTEGTQPQHF
>-|TRBJ2-7|TRBD2|TRBV3-1/TRBV3-2
TGTGCCAGCAGCCCGACTAGCGGGAGATGGTACGAGCAGTACTTC
CASSPTSGRWYEQYF
>-|TRBJ2-3|-|TRBV6-5
TGTGCCAGCAGTTACTCGTACAGCACAGATACGCAGTATTTT
CASSYSYSTDTQYF
>-|TRBJ2-6|TRBD1|TRBV2
TGTGCCAGCAGCCAAGGGACAGGTGGGGCCAACGTCCTGACTTTC
CASSQGTGGANVLTF
>-|TRBJ1-2|TRBD1|TRBV12-3/TRBV12-4
TGTGCCAGCAGTCCGGGACAGGGGTATGGCTACACCTTC
CASSPGQGYGYTF